These T cell receptor beta chains were read from a single sample in a study of blood T cell repertoires in COVID-19. Assay: immunoSEQ multiplex PCR; the TCRdb copy retains only in-frame clones and omits some. The sample carries roughly 100,000 clones, approximately 80% recorded once. Sample: peripheral blood. The source of these receptors is a human donor in a cohort sampled during active COVID-19. CDR3s include the opening cysteine and the closing phenylalanine or tryptophan. The D gene is left open where the match is weak. Where a row states a size, it is once, few, many or the class of an expanded clone; other rows omit it.

d_call j_call clone_size v_call cdr3_aa cdr3_nt
. TRBJ1-5 . TRBV6-5 CASSPGLTNQPQHF TGTGCCAGCAGCCCAGGACTAACCAATCAGCCCCAGCATTTT
TRBD2 TRBJ2-3 . TRBV5-4 CASRLGLAGTDTQYF TGTGCCAGCAGGCTCGGACTAGCGGGCACAGATACGCAGTATTTT
TRBD1 TRBJ1-5 . TRBV27 CASSPERIGTARNQPQHF TGTGCCAGCAGTCCCGAAAGGATTGGGACAGCCCGCAATCAGCCCCAGCATTTT
TRBD2 TRBJ2-7 . TRBV19 CASSRLAGGASYEQYF TGTGCCAGTAGTAGACTAGCGGGGGGGGCTTCCTACGAGCAGTACTTC
TRBD1 TRBJ2-7 . TRBV7-8 CASNRGLSSYEQYF TGTGCCAGCAACAGGGGGTTATCCTCCTACGAGCAGTACTTC
TRBD1 TRBJ2-7 . TRBV3-1/TRBV3-2 CASSLGTATGEQYF TGTGCCAGCAGCCTCGGGACAGCTACGGGCGAGCAGTACTTC
. TRBJ2-3 . TRBV28 CASSLPGVALTDTQYF TGTGCCAGCAGTTTACCCGGGGTTGCGTTAACAGATACGCAGTATTTT
. TRBJ1-6 . TRBV9 CASSALPGLSNSPLHF TGTGCCAGCAGCGCCCTCCCGGGACTGTCCAATTCACCCCTCCACTTT
TRBD2 TRBJ2-2 . TRBV9 CASSVDGTTSSNTGELFF TGTGCCAGCAGCGTAGACGGGACTACCTCTTCGAACACCGGGGAGCTGTTTTTT
TRBD2 TRBJ2-1 . TRBV27 CASRRRTSGGAVDEQFF TGTGCCAGCAGGCGGAGGACTAGCGGGGGGGCCGTCGATGAGCAGTTCTTC
. TRBJ1-5 . TRBV5-8 CASSSREGLGQPQHF TGTGCCAGCAGCAGCCGGGAGGGGCTGGGGCAGCCCCAGCATTTT
TRBD1 TRBJ1-5 . TRBV7-7 CASSLGPTGYSNQPQHF TGTGCTAGCAGCTTAGGCCCGACAGGGTATAGCAATCAGCCCCAGCATTTT
. TRBJ1-5 . TRBV19 CASGSRGSTNQPQHF TGTGCCAGTGGGTCAAGGGGGAGTACGAATCAGCCCCAGCATTTT
. TRBJ2-1 . TRBV4-3 CASSPEAGSSYNEQFF TGCGCCAGCAGTCCTGAGGCGGGAAGCTCCTACAATGAGCAGTTCTTC
TRBD2 TRBJ2-3 . TRBV7-2 CASSLALAGAGDTQYF TGTGCCAGCAGCTTAGCCCTAGCGGGGGCTGGGGATACGCAGTATTTT
TRBD2 TRBJ2-7 . TRBV11-2 CASSILAGGEEQYF TGTGCCAGCAGCATCCTAGCGGGGGGAGAAGAGCAGTACTTC
TRBD1 TRBJ2-7 . TRBV6-2/TRBV6-3 CASSYSPRGPYEQYF TGTGCCAGCAGTTACAGTCCCAGGGGGCCCTACGAGCAGTACTTC
. TRBJ1-1 . TRBV4-3 CASSRGRLNTEAFF TGCGCCAGCAGCCGGGGGAGGTTGAACACTGAAGCTTTCTTT
TRBD1 TRBJ2-7 once TRBV6-5 CASGRLDRTTYEQYF TGTGCCAGCGGACGATTGGACAGGACAACCTACGAGCAGTACTTC
TRBD2 TRBJ2-7 . TRBV28 CASSFGGGANEQYF TGTGCCAGCAGTTTCGGCGGGGGGGCTAACGAGCAGTACTTC
TRBD2 TRBJ2-1 . TRBV7-3 CASSLSGGAPNEQFF TGTGCCAGCAGCTTATCGGGGGGGGCCCCCAATGAGCAGTTCTTC
TRBD2 TRBJ2-3 . TRBV10-3 CAIGMSRGSTDTQYF TGTGCCATCGGGATGTCGCGGGGGAGCACAGATACGCAGTATTTT
TRBD2 TRBJ2-7 . TRBV6-5 CASSAGLAGGEQYF TGTGCCAGCAGCGCCGGACTAGCGGGGGGCGAGCAGTACTTC
. TRBJ1-1 . TRBV5-1 CASSIMLSGNTEAFF TGCGCCAGCAGCATCATGCTATCAGGGAACACTGAAGCTTTCTTT